This TCR beta chain originates from a study of blood T cell repertoires in COVID-19. Study-wide context: From T cells, B-cell-depleted T cells, or PBMCs came the material, which was cDNA or gDNA.

Some clones are missing from TCRdb's copy, which holds only in-frame ones; the method was immunoSEQ multiplex PCR. The sample includes roughly 180,000 clones, approximately 85% of them seen just once. The germline V gene encodes CDR1 SGHVS and CDR2 FQNEAQ. The length of the CDR3 is 15 residues. Trimming cost V 3 bases and J 0 bases, with 9 bases left between them. The clonotype was recovered from a woman aged 60-75 years with acute or convalescent COVID-19. J is TRBJ1-3 and V is TRBV7-8; TRBD1 is a possible D gene (5 bases). Sequenced sample: peripheral blood. The CDR3 sequence is CASSLTAFSGNTIYF. In nucleotides, the CDR3 is TGTGCCAGCAGCTTGACAGCGTTCTCTGGAAACACCATATATTTT. Variable domain in full (rest from reference TRBV7-8 and TRBJ1-3): GAGVSQSPRYKVAKRGQDVALRCDPISGHVSLFWYQQALGQGPEFLTYFQNEAQLDKSGLPSDRFFAERPEGSVSTLKIQRTQQEDSAVYLCASSLTAFSGNTIYFGEGSWLTVV.